Presented here are 7 T cell receptor beta chains from one specimen sequenced in a study of cytomegalovirus exposure and HLA in healthy donors. The PCR had 60 Vbeta and 13 Jbeta primers. Some clones are missing from TCRdb's copy, which holds only in-frame ones; the method was immunoSEQ multiplex PCR. The sample holds around 150,000 clones, 55% to 70% seen once. Sequenced material: PBMCs. The receptors were gathered from an older woman in good health and CMV-seropositive.

This clone was found once. The chain recombines TRBV11-1 with TRBJ2-7; perhaps TRBD1 as D (5 bases). This CDR3 is 13 amino acids long. The V end was cut by 1 base, the J end by 3 bases, with 7 bases between. Germline assignment: CDR1 SGHAT and CDR2 FQDESV (reference sequence). The CDR3 nucleotides read TGTGCCAGCAGCTTAGAGGGGTACTACGAGCAGTACTTC. Amino acids: CASSLEGYYEQYF.

The chain recombines TRBV11-2 with TRBJ1-5; D is unclear. The CDR3 is made up of 16 amino acids. Germline CDR1 SGHAT, CDR2 FQNNGV. Trimming stripped 1 base from V and 2 bases from J, with 12 bases between. The CDR3 here is CASSLGVDRGNQPQHF. The CDR3 DNA sequence: TGTGCCAGCAGCTTAGGGGTAGATCGGGGCAATCAGCCCCAGCATTTT.

This clone was counted only a few times. The chain couples TRBV7-9 to TRBJ1-4, with TRBD1 identical over 7 bases. Trimming removed 4 bases from V and 5 bases from J; junction bases left unmatched: 4. The CDR3 has 14 amino acids. Germline V gives CDR1 SEHNR, CDR2 FQNEAQ (reference sequence). CDR3 DNA: TGTGCCAGCAGCTCGGGACAGAACAATGAAAAACTGTTTTTT. Residues: CASSSGQNNEKLFF.

The V gene is TRBV9, the J gene TRBJ2-5, with D perhaps matching TRBD2 (5 bases). Germline V CDR1 and CDR2: SGDLS, YYNGEE. Trimming left V 7 bases short and J 5 bases short, with 18 bases between. The CDR3 consists of 14 residues. CDR3 residues: CASSEAGSWETQYF. The CDR3 nucleotides read TGTGCCAGCTCCGAGGCGGGCTCATGGGAGACCCAGTACTTC.

This clone is a singleton in its sample. The CDR3 sequence is CASSSPRGGQETQYF. Here the CDR3 DNA reads TGTGCCAGCAGTTCGCCGCGGGGGGGCCAAGAGACCCAGTACTTC. The chain combines TRBV28 with TRBJ2-5; the match to TRBD2 covers 9 bases. CDR1 and CDR2 (germline): MDHEN, SYDVKM. V lost 4 bases and J lost 1; bases outside the gene matches: 4. This CDR3 is built from 15 residues. Complete variable domain (other parts from reference TRBV28 and TRBJ2-5): DVKVTQSSRYLVKRTGEKVFLECVQDMDHENMFWYRQDPGLGLRLIYFSYDVKMKEKGDIPEGYSVSREKKERFSLILESASTNQTSMYLCASSSPRGGQETQYFGPGTRLLVL.

This clone was seen only a few times. V usage is TRBV25-1 and J usage is TRBJ2-1; 8 nucleotides agree with TRBD2. The V gene's germline CDR1 is MGHDK and CDR2 SYGVNS. The V segment lost 1 base and the J segment 12 bases; nucleotides outside the gene matches: 5. The CDR3 runs to 13 residues. CDR3 nucleotides: TGTGCCAGCAGTGAATGGGGGACTAGAAGGCAGTTCTTC. Amino acid sequence: CASSEWGTRRQFF.

The chain combines TRBV7-8 with TRBJ1-2; TRBD1 aligns across 8 bases. The CDR3 is 17 residues long. After removal of 1 base from V and 0 bases from J, the junction contained 7 bases not matched to a gene. Germline lookup yields CDR1 SGHVS and CDR2 FQNEAQ. The CDR3 loop reads CASSLGVDRGPNYGYTF. The CDR3 region has the DNA TGTGCCAGCAGCTTAGGAGTCGACAGGGGTCCTAACTATGGCTACACCTTC. Combining the CDR3 with reference TRBV7-8 and TRBJ1-2 gives the whole variable domain GAGVSQSPRYKVAKRGQDVALRCDPISGHVSLFWYQQALGQGPEFLTYFQNEAQLDKSGLPSDRFFAERPEGSVSTLKIQRTQQEDSAVYLCASSLGVDRGPNYGYTFGSGTRLTVV.